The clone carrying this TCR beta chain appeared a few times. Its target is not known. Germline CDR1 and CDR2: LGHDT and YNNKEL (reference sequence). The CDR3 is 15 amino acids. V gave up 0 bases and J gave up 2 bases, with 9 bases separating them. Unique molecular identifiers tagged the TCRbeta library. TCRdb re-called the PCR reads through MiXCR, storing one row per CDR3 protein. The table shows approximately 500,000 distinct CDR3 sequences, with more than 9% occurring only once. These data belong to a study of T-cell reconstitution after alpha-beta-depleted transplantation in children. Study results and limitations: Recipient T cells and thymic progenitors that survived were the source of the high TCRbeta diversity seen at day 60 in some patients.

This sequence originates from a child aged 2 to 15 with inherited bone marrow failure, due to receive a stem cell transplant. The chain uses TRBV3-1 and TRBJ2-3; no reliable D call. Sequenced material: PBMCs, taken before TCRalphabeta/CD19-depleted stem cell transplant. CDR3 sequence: CASSQDLRSTDTQYF. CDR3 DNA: TGTGCCAGCAGCCAAGATTTGCGGTCCACAGATACGCAGTATTTT.